The clone carrying this T cell receptor beta chain was picked up a small number of times. Its target is not known. The sample is drawn from a study of graft-versus-host responses after intestinal transplantation. Overall study results and limits: GvH clones surfaced in recipient marrow, some emerging earlier in ileum or blood.

The CDR3 sequence is 14 residues long. Trimming cost V 5 bases and J 4 bases, with 11 bases left between them. Germline V lookup: CDR1 SEHNR, CDR2 FQNEAQ (reference sequence). This table comes from immunoSEQ multiplex PCR, and its TCRdb copy is limited to in-frame clones, with some not included. The table includes 100,000 to 140,000 clones, approximately 88% detected once. The chain is built from TRBV7-9 and TRBJ1-4; D not certain. This receptor was identified in a human donor who was the organ donor for an intestinal transplant. The starting material was unstimulated CD4+ T cells sorted from spleen or lymph node cells, obtained before transplant. This CDR3 is CASSPSIGNEKLFF. CDR3 coding DNA: TGTGCCAGCAGCCCCTCAATCGGTAATGAAAAACTGTTTTTT.